Following are 13 T cell receptor beta chains from one sample sequenced in a study of OX40 agonist ivuxolimab in advanced cancers. Generated by immunoSEQ multiplex PCR, the TCRdb table keeps only in-frame clones and is missing some. The top ten hold around 21% of the sample, which has about 49,000 clones, roughly 85% seen once. Specimen: CD4+ or CD8+ T cells sorted from blood, collected in a trial of the OX40 agonist ivuxolimab. These receptors were obtained from an adult with an advanced solid tumor such as melanoma, head and neck, liver or kidney cancer.

This clone was seen only once. This chain joins TRBV7-2 and TRBJ1-1; no firm D call. The ends were cut back, 1 base at V and 6 bases at J, with 12 bases in the middle. Germline-derived CDR1 and CDR2 are SGHTA and FQGNSA. This CDR3 has 14 amino acids. The chain's CDR3 is CASSLGGIGAEAFF. CDR3 sequence (DNA): TGTGCCAGCAGCTTAGGGGGTATTGGCGCTGAAGCTTTCTTT.

This clone has a single count. V usage is TRBV28 and J usage is TRBJ2-1; D uncertain. Germline V lookup: CDR1 MDHEN, CDR2 SYDVKM. This CDR3 spans 12 amino acids. Trimming removed 3 bases at V and 4 bases at J, with 4 bases between. The CDR3 loop reads CASSFSYNEQFF. CDR3 DNA: TGTGCCAGCAGTTTTTCGTACAATGAGCAGTTCTTC.

The chain has TRBV11-3 and TRBJ1-1, with 7 nucleotides matching TRBD1. There are 15 residues in the CDR3. Germline values: CDR1 SGHNT, CDR2 YENEEA. The trim removed 4 bases at V and 3 bases at J, leaving 8 bases unmatched. In DNA, the CDR3 is TGTGCCAGCAGCTCCCGGACAGGCGCGGACACTGAAGCTTTCTTT. Translating it yields CASSSRTGADTEAFF.

V is TRBV7-2 and J is TRBJ1-1, with D hard to call. CDR3 length: 14 residues. Trimming shortened V by 1 base and J by 3 bases, and 9 bases separated the two germline ends. Germline V gene sequence: CDR1 SGHTA, CDR2 FQGNSA. The CDR3 bases are TGTGCCAGCAGCTTAGAGGCCCGGCACACTGAAGCTTTCTTT. This codes for CASSLEARHTEAFF.

V is TRBV7-9 and J is TRBJ1-5; D gene unclear. V was cut by 5 bases and J by 9 bases, with 23 bases left in between. Germline values: CDR1 SEHNR, CDR2 FQNEAQ (reference sequence). The CDR3 totals 16 residues. The CDR3 DNA is TGTGCCAGCAGCCCAGCTGGCTCTTTCACGACGGGGCCCCAGCATTTT. Protein: CASSPAGSFTTGPQHF.

This clone was seen only a few times. The genes are TRBV6-1 and TRBJ2-7, with D possibly matching TRBD2 (5 bases). This CDR3 spans 14 amino acids. Trimming stripped 3 bases from V and 3 bases from J, with 12 bases between. Per the germline V gene, CDR1 is MNHNS and CDR2 is SASEGT. The CDR3 DNA follows: TGTGCCAGCAGTGACGGGGAATCCTACTACGAGCAGTACGTC. It yields the protein CASSDGESYYEQYV.

This clone was seen a handful of times. The V and J genes are TRBV28 and TRBJ2-2, with D maybe TRBD2 (5 bases). CDR3 length: 14 amino acids. The germline CDR1 and CDR2 sequences are MDHEN and SYDVKM. Trimming cost V 7 bases and J 10 bases, with 19 bases left between them. CDR3 sequence: CASTPDVQREELFF. The CDR3, as DNA: TGTGCCAGCACCCCGGACGTACAGAGGGAGGAGCTGTTTTTT.

The chain uses TRBV4-3 and TRBJ2-7; D call uncertain. Germline CDR1 and CDR2: LGHNA and YSLEER. Trimming pared 3 bases from V and 7 bases from J, leaving 7 bases between. The CDR3 is 11 amino acids. CDR3 DNA: TGCGCCAGCAGCCAGGGTCGGGAGCAGTACTTC. Protein sequence: CASSQGREQYF.

V is TRBV6-1 and J is TRBJ1-2, with D perhaps TRBD1 (6 bases). Germline V lookup: CDR1 MNHNS, CDR2 SASEGT. This CDR3 region has 15 residues. The germline V and J ends were trimmed by 2 bases and 5 bases, with 15 bases remaining between them. CDR3 sequence (DNA): TGTGCCAGCAGTGAAATAGTAGGACAGACATATGGCTACACCTTC. Protein product: CASSEIVGQTYGYTF.

The V call is TRBV7-9, the J call TRBJ2-1, with D possibly matching TRBD1 (6 bases). V lost 5 bases, J lost 0 bases, and 11 bases lay in between. From germline, CDR1 is SEHNR and CDR2 FQNEAQ (reference sequence). CDR3 length: 15 amino acids. The CDR3 DNA reads TGTGCCAGCAGCCATACAGGGAGCTCCTACAATGAGCAGTTCTTC. Translating gives CASSHTGSSYNEQFF.

The V call is TRBV6-5, the J call TRBJ2-7; D gene unclear. CDR1 and CDR2 (germline): MNHEY, SVGAGI. CDR3 length: 13 residues. The V end was cut by 5 bases, the J end by 3 bases, with 11 bases between. The chain's CDR3 is CASSQTLGYEQYV. CDR3 sequence (DNA): TGTGCCAGCAGTCAGACACTGGGCTACGAGCAGTACGTC.

The chain employs TRBV28 and TRBJ2-3; D is unresolved. The germline gives CDR1 MDHEN, CDR2 SYDVKM. Trimming removed 9 bases from V and 0 bases from J, with 10 bases in between. The CDR3 runs 13 residues. CDR3 sequence: CASRKSSTDTQYF. CDR3 in DNA: TGTGCCAGTCGTAAGAGCAGCACAGATACGCAGTATTTT.

This clone was detected a few times. This chain joins TRBV4-3 and TRBJ1-4; D is undetermined. The CDR3 runs 16 residues. Germline CDR1 and CDR2: LGHNA and YSLEER. Deletions cut 0 bases from V and 0 bases from J, with 8 bases between. CDR3 sequence: CASSQDRWSTNEKLFF. In nucleotides, the CDR3 is TGCGCCAGCAGCCAAGATCGATGGTCAACTAATGAAAAACTGTTTTTT.